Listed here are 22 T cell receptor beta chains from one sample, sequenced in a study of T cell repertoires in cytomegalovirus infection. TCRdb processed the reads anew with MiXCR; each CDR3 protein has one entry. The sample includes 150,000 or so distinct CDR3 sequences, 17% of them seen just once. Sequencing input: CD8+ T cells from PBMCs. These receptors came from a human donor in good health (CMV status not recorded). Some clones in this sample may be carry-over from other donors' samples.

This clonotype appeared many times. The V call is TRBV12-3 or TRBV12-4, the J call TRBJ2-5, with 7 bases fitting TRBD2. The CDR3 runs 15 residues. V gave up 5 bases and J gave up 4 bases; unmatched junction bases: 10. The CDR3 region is CASSPRLALLETQYF. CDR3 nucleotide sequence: TGTGCCAGCAGTCCTAGACTAGCTTTGCTAGAGACCCAGTACTTC.

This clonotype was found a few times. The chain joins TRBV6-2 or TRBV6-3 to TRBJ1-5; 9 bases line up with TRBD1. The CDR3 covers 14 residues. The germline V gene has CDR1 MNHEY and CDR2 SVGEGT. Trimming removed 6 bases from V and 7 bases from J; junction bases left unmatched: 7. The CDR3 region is CASSRDRDYQPQHF. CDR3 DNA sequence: TGTGCCAGCAGCCGGGACAGGGACTACCAGCCCCAGCATTTT.

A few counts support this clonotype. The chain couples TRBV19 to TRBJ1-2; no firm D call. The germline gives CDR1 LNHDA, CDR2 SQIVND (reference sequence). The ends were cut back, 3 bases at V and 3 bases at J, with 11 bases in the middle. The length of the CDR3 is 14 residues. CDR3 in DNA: TGTGCCAGTAGTATGCAGGACTTGTACTATGGCTACACCTTC. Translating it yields CASSMQDLYYGYTF. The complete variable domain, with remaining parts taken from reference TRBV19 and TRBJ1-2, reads DGGITQSPKYLFRKEGQNVTLSCEQNLNHDAMYWYRQDPGQGLRLIYYSQIVNDFQKGDIAEGYSVSREKKESFPLTVTSAQKNPTAFYLCASSMQDLYYGYTFGSGTRLTVV.

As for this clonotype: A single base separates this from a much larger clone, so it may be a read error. As DNA, the CDR3 is TGTGCCAGCAGCTTAGGGCAGGCGTCAGCCAAAAACATTCAGTCCTTC. Amino acid sequence: CASSLGQASAKNIQSF. This chain joins TRBV7-2 and TRBJ2-4, with D unresolved. This CDR3 comprises 16 residues. Germline CDR1 SGHTA, CDR2 FQGNSA.

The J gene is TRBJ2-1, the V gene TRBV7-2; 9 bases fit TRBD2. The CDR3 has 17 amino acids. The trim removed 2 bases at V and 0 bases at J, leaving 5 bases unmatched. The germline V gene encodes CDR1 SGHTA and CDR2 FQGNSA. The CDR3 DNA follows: TGTGCCAGCAGCTTAACTAGCGGGTACAACTCCTACAATGAGCAGTTCTTC. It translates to CASSLTSGYNSYNEQFF.

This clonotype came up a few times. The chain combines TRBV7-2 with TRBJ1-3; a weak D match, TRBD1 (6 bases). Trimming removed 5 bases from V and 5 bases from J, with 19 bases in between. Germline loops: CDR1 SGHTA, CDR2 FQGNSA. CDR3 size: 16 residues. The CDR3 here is CASSEYTTGSRNTIYF. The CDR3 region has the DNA TGTGCCAGCAGCGAATACACAACAGGGTCGAGAAACACCATATATTTT.

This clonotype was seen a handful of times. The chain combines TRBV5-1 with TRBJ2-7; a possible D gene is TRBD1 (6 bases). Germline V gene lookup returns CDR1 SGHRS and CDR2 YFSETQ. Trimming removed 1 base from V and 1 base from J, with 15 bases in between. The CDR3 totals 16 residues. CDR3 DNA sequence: TGCGCCAGCAGCTTGATGGAAGGGACACCGTCCTACGAGCAGTACTTC. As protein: CASSLMEGTPSYEQYF.

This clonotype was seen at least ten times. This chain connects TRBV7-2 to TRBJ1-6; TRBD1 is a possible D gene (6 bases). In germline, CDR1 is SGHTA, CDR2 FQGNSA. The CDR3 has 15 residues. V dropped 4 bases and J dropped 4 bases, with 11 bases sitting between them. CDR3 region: CASSYRAPYNSPLHF. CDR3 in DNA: TGTGCCAGCAGCTACAGGGCACCTTATAATTCACCCCTCCACTTT.

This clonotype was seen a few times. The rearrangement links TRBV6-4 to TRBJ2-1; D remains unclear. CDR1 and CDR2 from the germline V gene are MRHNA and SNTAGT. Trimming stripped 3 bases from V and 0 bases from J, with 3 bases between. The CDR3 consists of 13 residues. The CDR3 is CASSEDSYNEQFF. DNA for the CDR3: TGTGCCAGCAGTGAGGACTCCTACAATGAGCAGTTCTTC.

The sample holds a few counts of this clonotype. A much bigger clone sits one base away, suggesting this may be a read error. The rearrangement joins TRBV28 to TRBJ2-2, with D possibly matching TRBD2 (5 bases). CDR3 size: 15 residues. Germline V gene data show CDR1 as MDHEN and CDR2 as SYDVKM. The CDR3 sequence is CASSPVREKAGEQFF. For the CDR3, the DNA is TGTGCCAGCAGCCCTGTCCGGGAAAAGGCCGGGGAGCAGTTTTTT. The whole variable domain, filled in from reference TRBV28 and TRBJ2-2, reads DVKVTQSSRYLVKRTGEKVFLECVQDMDHENMFWYRQDPGLGLRLIYFSYDVKMKEKGDIPEGYSVSREKKERFSLILESASTNQTSMYLCASSPVREKAGEQFFGEGSRLTVL.

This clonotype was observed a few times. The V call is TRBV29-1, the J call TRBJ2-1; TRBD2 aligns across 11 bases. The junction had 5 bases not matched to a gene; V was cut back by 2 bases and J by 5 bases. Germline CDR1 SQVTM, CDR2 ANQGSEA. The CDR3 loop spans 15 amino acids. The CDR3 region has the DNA TGCAGCGTTGAACCGACTAGCGGGATAGACAATGAGCAGTTCTTC. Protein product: CSVEPTSGIDNEQFF.

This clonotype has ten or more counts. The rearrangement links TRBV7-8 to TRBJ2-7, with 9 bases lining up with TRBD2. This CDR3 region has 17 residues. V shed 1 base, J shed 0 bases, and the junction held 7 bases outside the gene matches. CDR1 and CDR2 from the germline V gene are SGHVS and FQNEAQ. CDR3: CASSLVSSGRLSYEQYF. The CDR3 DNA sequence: TGTGCCAGCAGCTTAGTTAGTAGCGGGAGACTCTCCTACGAGCAGTACTTC.

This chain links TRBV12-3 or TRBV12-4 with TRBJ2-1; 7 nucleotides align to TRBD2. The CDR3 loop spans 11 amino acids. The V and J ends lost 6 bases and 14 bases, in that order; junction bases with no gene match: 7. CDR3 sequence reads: CASSSSGGEFF. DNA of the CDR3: TGTGCCAGCAGCTCTTCTGGGGGGGAGTTCTTC.

CDR3 nucleotides: TGTGCCAGCAGCTTAACTAGCGGGAGGTTCGGAGAGACCCAGTACTTC. Translating gives CASSLTSGRFGETQYF. This sequence joins TRBV7-8 and TRBJ2-5; the match to TRBD2 covers 12 bases. Germline values: CDR1 SGHVS, CDR2 FQNEAQ. The CDR3 has 16 amino acids. V lost 2 bases to trimming and J lost 4 bases; unmatched junction nucleotides: 5.

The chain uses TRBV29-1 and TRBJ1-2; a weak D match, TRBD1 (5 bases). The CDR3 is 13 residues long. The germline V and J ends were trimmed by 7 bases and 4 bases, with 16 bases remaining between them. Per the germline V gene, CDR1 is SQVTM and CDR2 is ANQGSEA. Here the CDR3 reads CSARWEGRYGYTF. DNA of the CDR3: TGCAGCGCCCGATGGGAGGGGCGCTATGGCTACACCTTC. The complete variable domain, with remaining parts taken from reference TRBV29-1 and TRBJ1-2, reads SAVISQKPSRDICQRGTSLTIQCQVDSQVTMMFWYRQQPGQSLTLIATANQGSEATYESGFVIDKFPISRPNLTFSTLTVSNMSPEDSSIYLCSARWEGRYGYTFGSGTRLTVV.

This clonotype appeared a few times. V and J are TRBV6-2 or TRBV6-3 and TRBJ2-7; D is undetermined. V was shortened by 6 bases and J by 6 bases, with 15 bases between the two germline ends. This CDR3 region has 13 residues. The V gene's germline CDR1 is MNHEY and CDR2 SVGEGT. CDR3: CASRPSSRLEQYF. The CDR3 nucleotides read TGTGCCAGCAGGCCATCCTCAAGGCTCGAGCAGTACTTC.

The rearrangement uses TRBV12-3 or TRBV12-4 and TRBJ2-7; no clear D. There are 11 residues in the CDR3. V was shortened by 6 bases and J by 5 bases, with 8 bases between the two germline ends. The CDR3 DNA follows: TGTGCCAGCAGCGCCGGAGACGAGCAGTACTTC. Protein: CASSAGDEQYF.

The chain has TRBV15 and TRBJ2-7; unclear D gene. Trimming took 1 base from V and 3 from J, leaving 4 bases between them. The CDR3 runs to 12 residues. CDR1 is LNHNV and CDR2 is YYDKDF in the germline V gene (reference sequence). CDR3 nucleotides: TGTGCCACCAGCAGAGGCAGCTACGAGCAGTACTTC. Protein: CATSRGSYEQYF.

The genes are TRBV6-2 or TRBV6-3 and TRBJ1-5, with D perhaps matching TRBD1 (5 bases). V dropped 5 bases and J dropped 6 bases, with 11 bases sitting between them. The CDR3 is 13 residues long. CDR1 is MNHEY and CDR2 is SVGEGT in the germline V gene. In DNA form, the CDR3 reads TGTGCCAGCAGTACCGGGGCGGGTCAGCCCCAGCATTTT. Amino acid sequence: CASSTGAGQPQHF.

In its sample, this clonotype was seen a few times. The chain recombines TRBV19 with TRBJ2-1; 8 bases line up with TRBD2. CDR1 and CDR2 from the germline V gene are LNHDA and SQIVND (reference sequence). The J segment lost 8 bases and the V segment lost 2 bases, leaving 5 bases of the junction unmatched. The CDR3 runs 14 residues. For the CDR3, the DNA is TGTGCCAGTAGTATATCAGCGGGAGTTGATGAGCAGTTCTTC. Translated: CASSISAGVDEQFF.

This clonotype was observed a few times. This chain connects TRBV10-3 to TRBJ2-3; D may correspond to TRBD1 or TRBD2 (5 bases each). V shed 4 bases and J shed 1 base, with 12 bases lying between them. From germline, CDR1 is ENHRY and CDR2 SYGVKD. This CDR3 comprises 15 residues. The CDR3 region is CAISVRGEGTDTQYF. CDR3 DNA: TGTGCCATCAGTGTGAGGGGAGAAGGCACAGATACGCAGTATTTT.

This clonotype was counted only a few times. In DNA form, the CDR3 reads TGTGCCAGCAGCTCGGGACTAGCGGGCAATTATGAGCAGTTCTTC. Translated: CASSSGLAGNYEQFF. The genes are TRBV7-2 and TRBJ2-1; TRBD2 aligns across 12 bases. The J segment lost 8 bases and the V segment lost 4 bases, leaving 6 bases of the junction unmatched. CDR3 length: 15 amino acids. The germline CDR1 and CDR2 sequences are SGHTA and FQGNSA.